These T cell receptor beta chains were read from a single sample in a study of blood T cell repertoires in COVID-19. Only in-frame clones appear in the TCRdb table, and some are missing; sequencing was by immunoSEQ multiplex PCR. Of over 25,000 clones listed, more than 70% are singletons. The sequenced material came from peripheral blood. The source of these receptors is an elderly man with active COVID-19. CDR3s leave out the opening cysteine and the closing phenylalanine or tryptophan. A D gene is named only where the DNA matches it firmly.

TRBV19 NA ASSTLGSNTGELF
TRBV30 TRBD1 AWSVPIGRGDNQPQH
TRBV7-9 NA ASSPQKEQGMNTEAF
TRBV5-1 NA ASSLEPRSSGNSPLH
TRBV6-5 NA ASSSSQDRLQHEQY
TRBV28 TRBD1 ASSLQGLEAGELF
TRBV2 TRBD2 CLAGLEGETQY
TRBV6-5 NA ASNHPQKPYEQY
TRBV6-5 TRBD2 ASSYSSGGAHEQF
TRBV5-4 NA ASSETQTNYGYT
TRBV6-5 NA ASSQDRTNQPQH
TRBV19 TRBD1 ASSSGQGDLSYNEQF
TRBV10-3 TRBD2 AISAATGGTGELF
TRBV30 TRBD1 AWVTGGAETQY
TRBV4-1 NA ASSRTSTNEKLF
TRBV30 NA ARNFPGSGNTIY
TRBV4-2 TRBD1 ASSQDWTGFTEAF
TRBV6-5 TRBD1 ASSYSGQGNSPLH
TRBV30 NA AWSPRLFYEQY
TRBV5-1 TRBD2 ASSPGTSGETQY
TRBV5-6 TRBD1 ASSFRDRGFYEQY
TRBV5-5 NA ASSLRGSNEQF
TRBV7-2 TRBD2 ASSLGSGGAYEQY
TRBV9 NA ASSVAEQISPLH
TRBV7-3 NA ASSFSGAGTDTQY
TRBV7-2 TRBD2 ASRAGTSGGAGELF
TRBV6-5 NA ASRDRYSNQPQH
TRBV2 TRBD1 ASRDRDRGSTEQY
TRBV6-1 NA ASSESAGWSGNTIY